One T cell receptor (beta chain) is described in this entry. Antigen: not known. This CDR3 spans 16 amino acids. Germline CDR1 is MNHNS and CDR2 is SASEGT. Trimming took off 0 bases at V and 2 bases at J, with 11 bases between the two ends. This sample was taken from a study of graft-versus-host responses after intestinal transplantation. Study as a whole: Transplant recipients had multivisceral, liver-intestinal, or isolated intestinal grafts. Every recipient had anti-thymocyte globulin induction and three to four years of tacrolimus plus steroids.

Some clones are missing from TCRdb's copy, which holds only in-frame ones; the method was immunoSEQ multiplex PCR. The sample carries about 100,000 clones, approximately 84% recorded once. The study, taken as a whole, reports: Allografts of patients with graft-donor T cell macrochimerism showed high graft-versus-host to host-versus-graft clone ratios. GvH clones surfaced in recipient marrow, some emerging earlier in ileum or blood.

The chain carries TRBV6-1 and TRBJ1-5; D uncertain. This TCR derives from a human donor who was the organ donor for an intestinal transplant. This specimen consisted of unstimulated CD4+ T cells sorted from spleen or lymph node cells, obtained before transplant. CDR3 amino acids: CASSEAYGFGNQPQHF. The CDR3 DNA is TGTGCCAGCAGTGAAGCTTACGGGTTTGGCAATCAGCCCCAGCATTTT.